The 27 T cell receptor beta chains reported below all come from one sample, sequenced in a study of cytomegalovirus exposure and HLA in healthy donors. This PCR relied on a set of 60 Vbeta primers and 13 Jbeta primers. The table came from immunoSEQ multiplex PCR; TCRdb's copy has only in-frame clones and leaves some out. Among 150,000 to 200,000 clones listed, around 80% were seen once. The source material was PBMCs. These receptors were collected from a female donor in good health and CMV-seronegative.

This clone is a singleton in its sample. The chain links TRBV19 to TRBJ2-7, with 8 bases aligning to TRBD2. Germline-derived CDR1 and CDR2 are LNHDA and SQIVND (reference sequence). CDR3 size: 15 residues. The V and J ends lost 5 bases and 2 bases, in that order; junction bases with no gene match: 8. CDR3: CASSPLAGGTYEQYF. DNA for the CDR3: TGTGCCAGTAGTCCTCTCGCGGGGGGTACCTACGAGCAGTACTTC.

The gene calls are TRBV19 and TRBJ1-2; unclear D gene. Trimming removed 6 bases from V and 8 bases from J, with 25 bases in between. The CDR3 contains 16 residues. Germline assignment: CDR1 LNHDA and CDR2 SQIVND (reference sequence). The CDR3 reads CASSPTWRSLSSGYTF. Written as DNA, the CDR3 is TGTGCCAGTAGCCCTACGTGGCGGAGCCTATCGTCAGGCTACACCTTC.

The V and J genes are TRBV6-1 and TRBJ2-2; D might be TRBD2 (5 bases). This CDR3 is built from 12 residues. Germline loops: CDR1 MNHNS, CDR2 SASEGT. Trimming removed 9 bases at V and 3 bases at J, with 8 bases between. The CDR3 bases are TGTGCCAGAGGAGGTTACACCGGGGAGCTGTTTTTT. Translated: CARGGYTGELFF.

This chain links TRBV19 with TRBJ2-1; 9 nucleotides align to TRBD2. The CDR3 covers 15 residues. Looked up from germline, CDR1 is LNHDA and CDR2 is SQIVND (reference sequence). V was clipped by 7 bases and J by 7 bases; unmatched bases: 11. This CDR3 reads CASTHSGSSGNEQFF. CDR3 sequence (DNA): TGTGCCAGTACCCATAGCGGGAGTTCGGGGAATGAGCAGTTCTTC.

V gene TRBV19 combines with J gene TRBJ1-5; possibly TRBD1 for D (6 bases). Trimming cost V 5 bases and J 2 bases, with 19 bases left between them. Per the germline V gene, CDR1 is LNHDA and CDR2 is SQIVND (reference sequence). The length of the CDR3 is 17 residues. The CDR3 DNA sequence: TGTGCCAGTAGTCTCGTGACAGGCCTAGGAGGCAATCAGCCCCAGCATTTT. It translates to CASSLVTGLGGNQPQHF.

The V call is TRBV27, the J call TRBJ1-2, with D possibly matching TRBD1 (5 bases). The CDR3 is made up of 14 amino acids. V gave up 4 bases and J gave up 2 bases, with 11 bases separating them. Germline V lookup: CDR1 MNHEY, CDR2 SMNVEV (reference sequence). CDR3 region: CASSSAGPNYGYTF. The DNA of the CDR3 is TGTGCCAGCAGTTCGGCAGGGCCCAACTATGGCTACACCTTC.

The V and J genes are TRBV25-1 and TRBJ1-2; D uncertain. Germline CDR1 is MGHDK and CDR2 is SYGVNS. The CDR3 is 14 residues long. The V end lost 2 bases, the J end lost 4 bases, and 11 bases lay between the germline ends. This CDR3 is CASSEEEGSYGYTF. As DNA, the CDR3 is TGTGCCAGCAGTGAAGAGGAGGGAAGCTATGGCTACACCTTC.

Here the CDR3 DNA reads TGTGCCAGCAGACCGACTAGACAGAACACTGAAGCTTTCTTT. It specifies CASRPTRQNTEAFF. The genes are TRBV6-5 and TRBJ1-1; no firm D call. This CDR3 spans 14 amino acids. V was trimmed by 6 bases and J by 1 base, leaving 12 bases between them. Germline V lookup: CDR1 MNHEY, CDR2 SVGAGI.

The CDR3 region has the DNA TGTGCCATCAGACAGGGGAACAATCAGCCCCAGCATTTT. Its protein is CAIRQGNNQPQHF. The chain joins TRBV10-3 to TRBJ1-5, with 7 bases lining up with TRBD1. Germline CDR1 ENHRY, CDR2 SYGVKD. The ends lost 6 bases at V and 3 bases at J; junction bases unmatched: 2. The CDR3 length is 13 residues.

V gene TRBV7-2 combines with J gene TRBJ2-2; D perhaps matches TRBD2 (6 bases). The CDR3 length is 14 residues. Germline CDR1 and CDR2: SGHTA and FQGNSA. The V gene lost 5 bases and the J gene lost 4 bases, with 11 bases spanning the gap. CDR3 in amino acids: CASSQGLTTGELFF. The CDR3 DNA is TGTGCCAGCAGCCAGGGACTGACCACCGGGGAGCTGTTTTTT.

Only a few counts were recorded for this clone. The chain joins TRBV4-3 to TRBJ1-1; 10 bases agree with TRBD1. The germline gives CDR1 LGHNA, CDR2 YSLEER. The CDR3 is 16 amino acids. After removal of 3 bases from V and 3 bases from J, the junction contained 7 bases not matched to a gene. This CDR3 reads CASSHSPGTGDTEAFF. CDR3 in DNA: TGCGCCAGCAGCCACTCACCCGGGACAGGGGACACTGAAGCTTTCTTT.

With respect to this clone: An end of the junction differs from the germline gene, which may be a read error. V usage is TRBV7-9 and J usage is TRBJ2-7; 8 bases agree with TRBD1. This CDR3 has 15 amino acids. CDR1 and CDR2 from the germline V gene are SEHNR and FQNEAQ (reference sequence). The CDR3, as DNA: TGTGCCAGCAGCCAGGACAGGGTGTACTCCTACGGGCAGTACTTC. Its protein product is CASSQDRVYSYGQYF.

This clone showed up just a few times. This chain joins TRBV19 and TRBJ2-3, with 9 nucleotides matching TRBD1. Germline V gene lookup returns CDR1 LNHDA and CDR2 SQIVND (reference sequence). Trimming cost V 10 bases and J 4 bases; bases outside gene matches: 9. The CDR3 extends over 14 amino acids. In DNA form, the CDR3 reads TGTGCCACCCTAGACAGGGGGAGGTCAGATACGCAGTATTTT. This sequence encodes CATLDRGRSDTQYF.

This rearrangement joins TRBV7-9 to TRBJ1-3; maybe TRBD1 (6 bases). CDR1 SEHNR and CDR2 FQNEAQ come from the germline V gene (reference sequence). Between the trimmed V and J ends, which lost 4 bases and 4 bases, there was a span of 11 bases. This CDR3 is built from 14 residues. This CDR3 reads CASSSWTEGNTIYF. Here the CDR3 DNA reads TGTGCCAGCAGCTCTTGGACAGAAGGAAACACCATATATTTT.

The genes are TRBV2 and TRBJ1-5; 7 bases agree with TRBD1. The CDR3 consists of 15 residues. In germline, CDR1 is SNHLY, CDR2 FYNNEI. The V gene end was trimmed by 5 bases and the J gene end by 5 bases; junction bases not matched to a gene: 9. CDR3 loop: CASSYDRARDQPQHF. CDR3 nucleotide sequence: TGTGCCAGCAGTTACGACAGGGCTAGAGATCAGCCCCAGCATTTT.

J is TRBJ2-6 and V is TRBV19, with D possibly matching TRBD1 (6 bases). Per the germline V gene, CDR1 is LNHDA and CDR2 is SQIVND (reference sequence). This CDR3 is 19 amino acids long. V lost 7 bases and J 2 bases, leaving 24 bases between the germline ends. Here the CDR3 reads CASTKDRGRGYPGANVLTF. DNA of the CDR3: TGTGCCAGTACCAAAGACAGAGGCAGGGGATATCCTGGGGCCAACGTCCTGACTTTC.

The V and J genes are TRBV19 and TRBJ2-1; tentatively, D is TRBD2 (7 bases). The CDR3 extends over 15 amino acids. The germline V and J ends were trimmed by 3 bases and 9 bases, with 18 bases remaining between them. Germline CDR1 LNHDA, CDR2 SQIVND (reference sequence). CDR3 DNA sequence: TGTGCCAGTAGTATGGGCCTATCTAGGGGGGGTGAGCAGTTCTTC. Encoded protein: CASSMGLSRGGEQFF.

The J gene is TRBJ2-3, the V gene TRBV28; 7 bases map to TRBD1. Trimming took 3 bases from V and 2 from J; bases not matched to a gene: 8. The CDR3 is 16 residues long. The germline CDR1 and CDR2 sequences are MDHEN and SYDVKM. DNA for the CDR3: TGTGCCAGCAGTTTTGATGGGACAGTCAACACAGATACGCAGTATTTT. As protein: CASSFDGTVNTDTQYF. Together with reference TRBV28 and TRBJ2-3, the CDR3 gives the full variable domain: DVKVTQSSRYLVKRTGEKVFLECVQDMDHENMFWYRQDPGLGLRLIYFSYDVKMKEKGDIPEGYSVSREKKERFSLILESASTNQTSMYLCASSFDGTVNTDTQYFGPGTRLTVL.

J is TRBJ2-1 and V is TRBV19; 7 bases are a match to TRBD1. The CDR3 contains 14 residues. CDR1 and CDR2 (germline): LNHDA, SQIVND (reference sequence). V was pared by 6 bases and J by 10 bases, with 12 bases of the junction left unmatched. Here the CDR3 DNA reads TGTGCCAGTAGCCCCCAACAGGGGTTAAGGGAGCAGTTCTTC. Amino acid sequence: CASSPQQGLREQFF.

This chain joins TRBV18 and TRBJ1-1, with 10 positions matching TRBD1. The CDR3 runs 16 residues. The trim removed 3 bases at V and 1 base at J, leaving 5 bases unmatched. CDR1 is KGHSH, CDR2 LQKENI, per germline. The CDR3 region is CASSPGQGSPNTEAFF. The CDR3 DNA is TGTGCCAGCTCACCGGGACAGGGGTCCCCGAACACTGAAGCTTTCTTT.

This chain connects TRBV7-3 to TRBJ1-5; D unresolved. Germline values: CDR1 SGHTA, CDR2 FQGTGA. This CDR3 is built from 13 residues. V lost 2 bases and J lost 5, with 7 bases in between. Written as DNA, the CDR3 is TGTGCCAGCAGCTTAGACACCGATCAGCCCCAGCATTTT. It yields the protein CASSLDTDQPQHF.

The chain employs TRBV6-5 and TRBJ1-1; D not resolved. Trimming cost V 2 bases and J 8 bases, with 12 bases left between them. This CDR3 comprises 13 residues. Germline V CDR1 and CDR2: MNHEY, SVGAGI. The CDR3 region has the DNA TGTGCCAGCAGTTACAGTTTCCAGACAGAAGCTTTCTTT. It codes for CASSYSFQTEAFF.

The chain recombines TRBV7-2 with TRBJ2-7, with TRBD1 identical over 7 bases. Trimming at V came to 5 bases and at J to 5 bases, leaving 12 bases not matched to a gene. CDR1 and CDR2 (germline): SGHTA, FQGNSA. This CDR3 region has 15 residues. CDR3 region: CASSPRQGGVNEQYF. Here the CDR3 DNA reads TGTGCCAGCAGCCCGAGACAGGGTGGTGTGAACGAGCAGTACTTC. Full variable domain (missing parts from reference TRBV7-2 and TRBJ2-7): GAGVSQSPSNKVTEKGKDVELRCDPISGHTALYWYRQSLGQGLEFLIYFQGNSAPDKSGLPSDRFSAERTGGSVSTLTIQRTQQEDSAVYLCASSPRQGGVNEQYFGPGTRLTVT.

The V call is TRBV27, the J call TRBJ2-5; TRBD2 matches 8 bases. J gave up 5 bases and V 3 bases, and 5 bases lay outside the gene matches. Per germline, CDR1 MNHEY and CDR2 SMNVEV (reference sequence). The CDR3 spans 14 residues. CDR3 nucleotides: TGTGCCAGCAGTTTCATCCCGGGAGGGGAGACCCAGTACTTC. Protein sequence: CASSFIPGGETQYF.

The V call is TRBV28, the J call TRBJ2-1; 9 bases are a match to TRBD2. Trimming took 7 bases from V and 6 from J; bases not matched to a gene: 7. In germline, CDR1 is MDHEN, CDR2 SYDVKM. The CDR3 length is 14 residues. The DNA of the CDR3 is TGTGCCAGCATGAAGGGACTAGCTATCAATGAGCAGTTCTTC. This translates into CASMKGLAINEQFF.

The chain recombines TRBV7-9 with TRBJ2-7; weak D call: TRBD1 (6 bases). Between the trimmed V and J ends, which lost 4 bases and 2 bases, there was a span of 18 bases. This CDR3 has 16 amino acids. From germline, CDR1 is SEHNR and CDR2 FQNEAQ (reference sequence). Here the CDR3 reads CASSSTNGGQPYEQYF. DNA of the CDR3: TGTGCCAGCAGCTCCACAAATGGTGGACAGCCCTACGAGCAGTACTTC.

This chain links TRBV6-6 with TRBJ2-2; 7 bases are a match to TRBD2. Germline V gives CDR1 MNHNY, CDR2 SVGAGI (reference sequence). The CDR3 is 15 residues long. V trimming: 0 bases; J trimming: 6 bases; junction bases outside the gene matches: 4. CDR3 nucleotides: TGTGCCAGCAGTTACTCGAGAGCGGGGTCCGGGGAGCTGTTTTTT. This gives the protein CASSYSRAGSGELFF.